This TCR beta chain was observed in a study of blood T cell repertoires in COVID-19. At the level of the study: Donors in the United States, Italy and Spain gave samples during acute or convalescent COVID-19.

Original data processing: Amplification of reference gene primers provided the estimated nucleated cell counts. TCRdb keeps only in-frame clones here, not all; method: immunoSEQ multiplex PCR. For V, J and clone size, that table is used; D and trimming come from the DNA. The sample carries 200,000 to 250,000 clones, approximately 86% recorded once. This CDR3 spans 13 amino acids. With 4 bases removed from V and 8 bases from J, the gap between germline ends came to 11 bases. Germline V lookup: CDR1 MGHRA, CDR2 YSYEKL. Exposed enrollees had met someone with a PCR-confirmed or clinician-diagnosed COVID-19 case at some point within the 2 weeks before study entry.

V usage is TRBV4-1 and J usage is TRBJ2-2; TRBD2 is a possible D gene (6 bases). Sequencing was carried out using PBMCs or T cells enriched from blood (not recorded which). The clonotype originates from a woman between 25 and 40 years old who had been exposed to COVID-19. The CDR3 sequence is CASSPEGAGELFF. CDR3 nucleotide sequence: TGCGCCAGCAGCCCGGAGGGTGCGGGGGAGCTGTTTTTT.